The clone carrying this TCR beta chain showed up just once. What it binds is unknown. The source of the sample is a study of breast tumors, draining lymph nodes, adjacent tissues. Study-wide points: Most tumor T cells seemingly derive from lymph node, then expand in tumor. Tumor TCR diversity was below lymph nodes but above nontumor tissue.

CDR1 PRHDT and CDR2 FYEKMQ come from the germline V gene (reference sequence). This CDR3 contains 12 residues. V was clipped by 6 bases and J by 6 bases, with 10 bases between them. MiXCR, applied by TCRdb to the multiplex PCR reads, yields one record per CDR3 protein. Altogether roughly 110,000 distinct CDR3 sequences are present, about 30% being singletons, with the ten largest covering under 6.5%. Breast cancer patients provided tissue from their axillary draining lymph nodes. The TCR was taken from a female donor with breast cancer. Some clones in this sample may be carry-over from other donors' samples. The chain uses TRBV13 and TRBJ2-3; D ambiguous. The specimen was axillary lymph node tissue. The CDR3 spells CASSYIHDTQYF. The DNA for the CDR3 is TGTGCCAGCAGTTATATCCACGATACGCAGTATTTT.